These T cell receptor beta chains were read from a single sample in a study of cytomegalovirus exposure and HLA in healthy donors. Data came from immunoSEQ multiplex PCR; TCRdb stores just in-frame clones and leaves some out. The sample has approximately 200,000 clones, around 79% seen once. The material sequenced was PBMCs. The source of these receptors is a girl aged 10 to 17 in good health and CMV-seropositive. The CDR3 runs from the conserved cysteine through the conserved F or W. The D gene is left open where the match is weak. The size field is filled for only some rows; it gives once, few, many or a size class.

clone_size v_call d_call cdr3_aa
- TRBV27 TRBD1 CASSTRQGATNEKLFF
- TRBV28 TRBD1 CASSDRVQETQYF
- TRBV15 - CATSRGFRTEETQYF
- TRBV10-2 - CASRGLTGVGDTQYF
- TRBV9 - CASSQGMNTEAFF
- TRBV25-1 TRBD2 CASSEAGTSQETQYF
- TRBV7-9 TRBD1 CASSAGAGGFGYTF
- TRBV5-1 - CASSSSVPTGIYGYTF
once TRBV10-1 - CASSEQGGYEQYF
- TRBV5-8 - CASSLYPFRGSQPQHF
- TRBV9 - CASSVEPATNEKLFF
- TRBV11-3 TRBD2 CASSSLAGPSRETQYF
few TRBV7-8 - CASNWAGPSYEQYF
- TRBV5-1 - CASSTGSQETQYF
- TRBV4-3 - CASSQDYGAGAETQYF
few TRBV6-1 - CASSKGSGAELFF
- TRBV4-2 - CASSQVQGSNQPQHF
- TRBV6-1 TRBD2 CASSGPSSGPQETQYF
- TRBV25-1 - CASSESGSWDTEAFF
once TRBV4-1 TRBD2 CASSPSGLAGDNEQFF
- TRBV9 TRBD2 CASSATGTSGGNEQFF
- TRBV7-2 TRBD2 CASSTSGAYEQYF
- TRBV7-8 - CASSWATENQPQHF
- TRBV7-8 - CASSLGDSLSSNEQFF
- TRBV19 TRBD1 CASSIEPDRVDQPQHF
- TRBV4-3 TRBD1 CASSHLPGQRDEKLFF
- TRBV14 - CASSPGPGMVYGYTF